Following are 30 T cell receptor beta chains from one sample sequenced in a study of response to subunit inactivated influenza vaccine. TCRdb itself ran the RT-PCR reads through MiXCR, one entry per CDR3 protein. The sample has around 710,000 distinct CDR3 sequences, around 14% seen once; the top ten hold less than 7%. This sample comprised PBMCs from blood, obtained 14 to 15 days before vaccination. All receptors derive from a man aged 45 to 65 who received an inactivated influenza vaccine.

This clonotype was observed a handful of times. V usage is TRBV13 and J usage is TRBJ2-1; 10 bases agree with TRBD1. The CDR3 totals 13 residues. V trimming: 4 bases; J trimming: 9 bases; junction bases outside the gene matches: 3. CDR1 and CDR2 from the germline V gene are PRHDT and FYEKMQ (reference sequence). CDR3 residues: CASSSDRGGEQFF. DNA for the CDR3: TGTGCCAGCAGCTCGGACAGGGGGGGTGAGCAGTTCTTC. Full variable domain (outside the CDR3, taken from reference TRBV13 and TRBJ2-1): AAGVIQSPRHLIKEKRETATLKCYPIPRHDTVYWYQQGPGQDPQFLISFYEKMQSDKGSIPDRFSAQQFSDYHSELNMSSLELGDSALYFCASSSDRGGEQFFGPGTRLTVL.

This clonotype appeared a few times. The CDR3 DNA is TGTGCCAGCAGCCTTCTAGCGGGACCCCAAGAGACCCAGTACTTC. This gives the protein CASSLLAGPQETQYF. The V call is TRBV14, the J call TRBJ2-5; the match to TRBD2 covers 9 bases. In germline, CDR1 is SGHDN, CDR2 FVKESK. The trim removed 4 bases at V and 1 base at J, leaving 4 bases unmatched. The CDR3 has 15 residues.

The rearrangement uses TRBV11-2 and TRBJ2-1, with 9 bases identical to TRBD2. This CDR3 comprises 16 residues. V lost 1 base, J lost 7 bases, and 8 bases stayed unmatched. Germline-derived CDR1 and CDR2 are SGHAT and FQNNGV. CDR3 in DNA: TGTGCCAGCAGCTTAGGCGCGGGAGGGCTTGGGAATGAGCAGTTCTTC. Its protein is CASSLGAGGLGNEQFF.

The chain employs TRBV6-2 or TRBV6-3 and TRBJ2-1; D is undetermined. The ends were cut back, 0 bases at V and 0 bases at J, with 18 bases in the middle. This CDR3 is 19 amino acids long. Germline values: CDR1 MNHEY, CDR2 SVGEGT. The CDR3 sequence: CASSYSLKGSASSYNEQFF. DNA for the CDR3: TGTGCCAGCAGTTACTCCCTTAAAGGATCCGCGAGCTCCTACAATGAGCAGTTCTTC.

This clonotype has just a few counts. V is TRBV5-6 and J is TRBJ2-3, with D possibly matching TRBD2 (5 bases). The CDR3 sequence is 16 residues long. V shed 6 bases and J shed 2 bases, with 19 bases lying between them. Germline lookup yields CDR1 SGHDT and CDR2 YYEEEE. The CDR3 region is CASTQELAGPTDTQYF. CDR3 DNA: TGTGCCAGCACCCAAGAGTTGGCGGGTCCCACAGATACGCAGTATTTT.

This chain joins TRBV20-1 and TRBJ2-3, with D possibly matching TRBD1 (5 bases). The germline V and J ends were trimmed by 5 bases and 1 base, with 19 bases remaining between them. The CDR3 length is 16 residues. Germline assignment: CDR1 DFQATT and CDR2 SNEGSKA (reference sequence). This CDR3 is CSAQTPTAPRTDTQYF. CDR3 nucleotide sequence: TGCAGTGCTCAAACCCCGACAGCACCCCGCACAGATACGCAGTATTTT.

This clonotype was detected a few times. This chain's CDR3 is CASSSRYGQLFF. The CDR3, as DNA: TGTGCCAGCAGTTCGCGCTACGGGCAACTGTTTTTT. The chain links TRBV6-5 to TRBJ1-4; D is unresolved. The ends were cut back, 4 bases at V and 12 bases at J, with 12 bases in the middle. CDR3 size: 12 residues. Per germline, CDR1 MNHEY and CDR2 SVGAGI.

The rearrangement joins TRBV9 to TRBJ1-1; D remains unclear. CDR1 and CDR2 from the germline V gene are SGDLS and YYNGEE. This CDR3 contains 15 residues. Trimming removed 4 bases from V and 0 bases from J, with 13 bases in between. CDR3 loop: CASSLEGFMNTEAFF. Written as DNA, the CDR3 is TGTGCCAGCAGCCTGGAAGGGTTTATGAACACTGAAGCTTTCTTT. Full variable domain (rest looked up from reference TRBV9 and TRBJ1-1): DSGVTQTPKHLITATGQRVTLRCSPRSGDLSVYWYQQSLDQGLQFLIQYYNGEERAKGNILERFSAQQFPDLHSELNLSSLELGDSALYFCASSLEGFMNTEAFFGQGTRLTVV.

The chain has TRBV7-6 and TRBJ2-1, with a tentative D call TRBD2 (6 bases). Germline V gene lookup returns CDR1 SGHVS and CDR2 FNYEAQ. V lost 1 base and J lost 3, with 16 bases in between. This CDR3 has 17 amino acids. The CDR3 here is CASSLVTGEVFYNEQFF. The CDR3 bases are TGTGCCAGCAGCTTAGTCACGGGGGAGGTGTTCTACAATGAGCAGTTCTTC.

The rearrangement links TRBV12-3 or TRBV12-4 to TRBJ1-5; the D gene is possibly TRBD1 (6 bases). V was pared by 5 bases and J by 4 bases, with 24 bases between. The CDR3 consists of 18 residues. CDR3 coding DNA: TGTGCCAGCAGTAAGGCTACAGGGTCCCCACCTTTAAATCAGCCCCAGCATTTT. The encoded protein is CASSKATGSPPLNQPQHF.

J is TRBJ2-7 and V is TRBV4-1; 8 bases are shared with TRBD2. The CDR3 covers 16 residues. Germline CDR1 MGHRA, CDR2 YSYEKL. The ends lost 1 base at V and 2 bases at J; junction bases unmatched: 7. The CDR3: CASSQGVGRAPYEQYF. CDR3 sequence (DNA): TGCGCCAGCAGCCAAGGTGTCGGGAGGGCCCCCTACGAGCAGTACTTC.

The gene calls are TRBV9 and TRBJ2-7; D remains unclear. Looked up from germline, CDR1 is SGDLS and CDR2 is YYNGEE. Deletions cut 0 bases from V and 2 bases from J, with 9 bases between. The CDR3 is 14 amino acids. CDR3 sequence (DNA): TGTGCCAGCAGCGTAGGAAGGACCCCCTACGAGCAGTACTTC. It encodes CASSVGRTPYEQYF.

This clonotype was detected a few times. The rearrangement joins TRBV10-3 to TRBJ2-3; D not certain. The CDR3 is made up of 13 amino acids. Germline lookup yields CDR1 ENHRY and CDR2 SYGVKD. V lost 7 bases and J lost 2, with 10 bases in between. CDR3 in DNA: TGTGCCATCACGCCGGGTTCCACAGATACGCAGTATTTT. This translates into CAITPGSTDTQYF.

This clonotype was seen only a few times. This chain uses TRBV5-5 with TRBJ2-4, with D perhaps assigned TRBD1 or TRBD2 (5 bases each). Germline CDR1 is SGHKS and CDR2 is YYEKEE (reference sequence). The CDR3 sequence is 15 residues long. V gave up 4 bases and J gave up 6 bases, with 17 bases separating them. CDR3 DNA: TGTGCCAGCAGCGGCACCGGGACGGACGGAAACATTCAGTACTTC. Translating it yields CASSGTGTDGNIQYF.

This clonotype has a handful of counts. V and J are TRBV20-1 and TRBJ2-7, with D uncertain. Trimming took 3 bases from V and 6 from J, leaving 15 bases between them. Germline-derived CDR1 and CDR2 are DFQATT and SNEGSKA (reference sequence). The CDR3 loop spans 13 amino acids. The CDR3 DNA is TGCAGTGCTAGGAGTGGCCGTTCCCGCGAGCAGTACTTC. Protein product: CSARSGRSREQYF.

For this clonotype: Being one base from a much bigger clone, this may be a read error. Written as DNA, the CDR3 is TGCGCCAGCAGCCTAATTACAGGGGGCCTTGAGCACTTCTTC. It yields the protein CASSLITGGLEHFF. The V call is TRBV5-1, the J call TRBJ2-1; 9 nucleotides align to TRBD1. The CDR3 contains 14 residues. The germline gives CDR1 SGHRS, CDR2 YFSETQ.

Only a few counts were recorded for this clonotype. The V and J genes are TRBV5-1 and TRBJ2-7; unclear D gene. The CDR3 has 12 residues. Per the germline V gene, CDR1 is SGHRS and CDR2 is YFSETQ. V was pared by 2 bases and J by 5 bases, with 8 bases between. CDR3 protein: CASSLWNNEQYF. DNA of the CDR3: TGCGCCAGCAGCTTATGGAACAACGAGCAGTACTTC.

This clonotype was detected a few times. The chain employs TRBV15 and TRBJ1-1; D is perhaps TRBD1 (6 bases). V shed 4 bases and J shed 1 base, with 22 bases lying between them. The CDR3 contains 18 residues. Looked up from germline, CDR1 is LNHNV and CDR2 is YYDKDF (reference sequence). The CDR3 spells CATSKIQPWQGQNTEAFF. CDR3 nucleotides: TGTGCCACCAGCAAGATTCAACCCTGGCAGGGGCAGAACACTGAAGCTTTCTTT.

The CDR3 here is CASSGAGLAGAQQYF. The CDR3 DNA follows: TGTGCCAGCAGCGGGGCCGGACTAGCGGGAGCTCAGCAGTACTTC. The chain carries TRBV12-3 or TRBV12-4 and TRBJ2-7, with TRBD2 matching over 13 bases. The length of the CDR3 is 15 residues. V was pared by 6 bases and J by 8 bases, with 10 bases of the junction left unmatched.

V gene TRBV28 combines with J gene TRBJ2-1; D possibly uses TRBD1 or TRBD2 (5 bases each). Germline CDR1 and CDR2: MDHEN and SYDVKM. V was trimmed by 7 bases and J by 0 bases, leaving 19 bases between them. The CDR3 consists of 17 residues. The CDR3 reads CASTPGTGGSSYNEQFF. Written as DNA, the CDR3 is TGTGCCAGCACCCCGGGCACAGGTGGGAGCTCCTACAATGAGCAGTTCTTC. The whole variable domain, remainder taken from reference TRBV28 and TRBJ2-1, is DVKVTQSSRYLVKRTGEKVFLECVQDMDHENMFWYRQDPGLGLRLIYFSYDVKMKEKGDIPEGYSVSREKKERFSLILESASTNQTSMYLCASTPGTGGSSYNEQFFGPGTRLTVL.

This clonotype turned up a few times. This chain connects TRBV12-3 or TRBV12-4 to TRBJ1-1; D is uncertain. This CDR3 region has 16 residues. With 6 bases removed from V and 2 bases from J, the gap between germline ends came to 19 bases. The CDR3 region is CASSPSGNPGNTEAFF. CDR3 nucleotides: TGTGCCAGCAGCCCCTCTGGGAACCCCGGTAACACTGAAGCTTTCTTT.

V usage is TRBV6-5 and J usage is TRBJ1-2; D gene ambiguous. The ends were cut back, 2 bases at V and 3 bases at J, with 13 bases in the middle. From germline, CDR1 is MNHEY and CDR2 SVGAGI. This CDR3 is 15 amino acids long. For the CDR3, the DNA is TGTGCCAGCAGTTACCTACCGTTGAGTCACTATGGCTACACCTTC. It is translated as CASSYLPLSHYGYTF.

This clonotype was observed a few times. The CDR3 region is CASSRTDQFSYEQYF. CDR3 sequence (DNA): TGTGCCAGCAGCCGGACGGACCAATTCTCCTACGAGCAGTACTTC. The chain links TRBV5-5 to TRBJ2-7; no reliable D call. V was shortened by 4 bases and J by 0 bases, with 14 bases between the two germline ends. The CDR3 runs 15 residues. Germline CDR1 and CDR2: SGHKS and YYEKEE (reference sequence).

This clonotype occurred many times. This chain joins TRBV7-2 and TRBJ1-2; the D gene is possibly TRBD1 (5 bases). In germline, CDR1 is SGHTA, CDR2 FQGNSA. CDR3 length: 13 amino acids. V shed 3 bases and J shed 5 bases, with 10 bases lying between them. CDR3 DNA: TGTGCCAGCAGCTTGGGGACCGGGTATGGCTACACCTTC. Translating gives CASSLGTGYGYTF.

The chain carries TRBV29-1 and TRBJ2-7; the match to TRBD1 covers 10 bases. This CDR3 spans 13 amino acids. The trim removed 7 bases at V and 0 bases at J, leaving 3 bases unmatched. The germline gives CDR1 SQVTM, CDR2 ANQGSEA. The CDR3, as DNA: TGCAGCGGGGGACAGGGGTACTCCTACGAGCAGTACTTC. It codes for CSGGQGYSYEQYF.

This clonotype has a handful of counts. The V call is TRBV4-2, the J call TRBJ2-3, with TRBD2 matching over 7 bases. Germline lookup yields CDR1 LGHNA and CDR2 YNFKEQ. V gave up 4 bases and J gave up 4 bases; unmatched junction bases: 8. CDR3 length: 15 residues. The CDR3 bases are TGTGCCAGCAGCCCCGACCGGACTAGTTCAGATACGCAGTATTTT. It yields the protein CASSPDRTSSDTQYF.

This clonotype was counted a few times. The rearrangement joins TRBV27 to TRBJ2-7, with D perhaps TRBD1 (5 bases). V lost 6 bases, J lost 0 bases, and 15 bases lay in between. CDR1 is MNHEY, CDR2 SMNVEV, per germline (reference sequence). This CDR3 has 15 amino acids. The CDR3 sequence is CASSLNRLPSYEQYF. In DNA, the CDR3 is TGTGCCAGCAGCCTGAACAGGTTACCCTCCTACGAGCAGTACTTC.

The V call is TRBV2, the J call TRBJ1-5, with D maybe TRBD1 (5 bases). The V and J ends lost 7 bases and 2 bases respectively, with 9 bases between them. The CDR3 has 13 residues. Germline-derived CDR1 and CDR2 are SNHLY and FYNNEI. The CDR3 DNA reads TGTGCCAGCACATGGGACGGCAATCAGCCCCAGCATTTT. It translates to CASTWDGNQPQHF.

This clonotype was recorded only once. The rearrangement links TRBV27 to TRBJ1-4; D call uncertain. CDR3 length equals 15 residues. Trimming removed 4 bases at V and 3 bases at J, with 12 bases between. Germline V gives CDR1 MNHEY, CDR2 SMNVEV (reference sequence). CDR3 in DNA: TGTGCCAGCAGTTCGCACAGAGCAGCTAATGAAAAACTGTTTTTT. It yields the protein CASSSHRAANEKLFF.

The genes are TRBV20-1 and TRBJ2-3; TRBD2 agrees at 15 bases. The CDR3 has 16 amino acids. Per the germline V gene, CDR1 is DFQATT and CDR2 is SNEGSKA (reference sequence). Trimming removed 5 bases from V and 0 bases from J; junction bases left unmatched: 3. The CDR3 nucleotides read TGCAGTGCTTTTGGACTAGCGGGAGGGAGCACAGATACGCAGTATTTT. It translates to CSAFGLAGGSTDTQYF.